In this sample, the clone carrying this T cell receptor (beta chain) turned up a few times. The data derive from a study of identical twins. TCRdb re-analysed the 5' RACE reads in MiXCR, keeping a single row per CDR3 protein. The data show more than 650,000 distinct CDR3 sequences, with 6.1% seen just once and roughly 1.6% held by the top ten. This receptor was obtained from a man younger than 35 in good health. The sequenced sample consisted of naive T cells sorted from blood.

The CDR3 protein is CSASGHNEQYV. The CDR3 nucleotides read TGCAGTGCCAGCGGGCACAACGAGCAGTACGTC. The rearrangement joins TRBV20-1 to TRBJ2-7; TRBD2 is a possible D gene (6 bases). The V gene's germline CDR1 is DFQATT and CDR2 SNEGSKA (reference sequence). CDR3 length: 11 amino acids. Trimming took off 6 bases at V and 5 bases at J, with 11 bases between the two ends.